This T cell receptor (beta chain) was recovered during a study of cytomegalovirus exposure and HLA in healthy donors. Study-wide points: Some segments of the V type, notably TRBV6-2 and TRBV6-3, were excluded as indistinguishable.

V was clipped by 2 bases and J by 7 bases, with 12 bases between them. This CDR3 comprises 14 residues. Germline CDR1 SGHAT, CDR2 FQNNGV. In regard to this clone: Its antigen remains unknown.

13 Jbeta primers and 60 Vbeta primers were used for the PCR. Profiled with immunoSEQ multiplex PCR; TCRdb holds only in-frame clones, not every one. The sample has some 220,000 clones; 85% to 90% are singletons. The source material was PBMCs. V usage is TRBV11-2 and J usage is TRBJ1-3; D is perhaps TRBD1 (5 bases). The receptor was isolated from a woman aged 18-29 years in good health and CMV-seronegative. CDR3 in DNA: TGTGCCAGCAGCTTAACGCAGGGCCCGAACACCATATATTTT. Protein: CASSLTQGPNTIYF.